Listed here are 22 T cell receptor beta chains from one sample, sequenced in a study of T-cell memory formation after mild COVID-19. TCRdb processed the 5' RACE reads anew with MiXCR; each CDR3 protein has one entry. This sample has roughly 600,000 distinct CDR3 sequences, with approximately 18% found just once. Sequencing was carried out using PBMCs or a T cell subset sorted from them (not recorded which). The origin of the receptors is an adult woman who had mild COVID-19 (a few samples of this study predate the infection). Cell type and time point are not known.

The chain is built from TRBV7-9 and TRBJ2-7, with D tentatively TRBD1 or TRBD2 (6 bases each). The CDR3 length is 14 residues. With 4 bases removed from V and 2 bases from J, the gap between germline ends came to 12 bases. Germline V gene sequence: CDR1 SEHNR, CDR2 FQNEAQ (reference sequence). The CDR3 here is CASSSQGGTYEQYF. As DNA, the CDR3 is TGTGCCAGCAGCTCACAGGGAGGAACCTACGAGCAGTACTTC.

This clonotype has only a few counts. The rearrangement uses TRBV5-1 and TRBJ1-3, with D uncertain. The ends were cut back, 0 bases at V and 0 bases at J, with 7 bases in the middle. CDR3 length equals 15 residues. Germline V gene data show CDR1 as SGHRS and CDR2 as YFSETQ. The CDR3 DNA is TGCGCCAGCAGCTTGGACACTCTCTCTGGAAACACCATATATTTT. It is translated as CASSLDTLSGNTIYF.

CDR3 bases: TGTGCCAGCAGCCCTATAGGGGATACGCAGTATTTT. This gives the protein CASSPIGDTQYF. The chain uses TRBV7-3 and TRBJ2-3; D is uncertain. Germline V gives CDR1 SGHTA, CDR2 FQGTGA. This CDR3 contains 12 residues. V shed 5 bases and J shed 6 bases, with 9 bases lying between them.

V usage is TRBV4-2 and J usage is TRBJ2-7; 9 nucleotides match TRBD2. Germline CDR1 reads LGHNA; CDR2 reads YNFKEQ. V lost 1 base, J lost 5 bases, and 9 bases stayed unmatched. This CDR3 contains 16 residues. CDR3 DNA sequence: TGTGCCAGCAGCCAAGGGCGGGGGGGCCAATTCGACGAGCAGTACTTC. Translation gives CASSQGRGGQFDEQYF.

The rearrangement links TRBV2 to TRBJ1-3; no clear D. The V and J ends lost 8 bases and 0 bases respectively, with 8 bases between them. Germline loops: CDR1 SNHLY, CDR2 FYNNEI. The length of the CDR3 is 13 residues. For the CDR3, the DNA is TGTGCCAGCCGCAGTGACTCTGGAAACACCATATATTTT. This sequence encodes CASRSDSGNTIYF.

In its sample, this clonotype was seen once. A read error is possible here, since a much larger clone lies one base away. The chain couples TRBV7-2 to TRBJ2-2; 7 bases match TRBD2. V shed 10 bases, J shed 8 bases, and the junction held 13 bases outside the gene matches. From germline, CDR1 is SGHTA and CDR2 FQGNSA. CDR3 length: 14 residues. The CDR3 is CATPGGRFTGELFF. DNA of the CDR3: TGTGCCACTCCGGGCGGGAGATTTACTGGGGAGCTGTTTTTT. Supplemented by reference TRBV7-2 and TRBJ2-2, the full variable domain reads GAGVSQSPSNKVTEKGKDVELRCDPISGHTALYWYRQSLGQGLEFLIYFQGNSAPDKSGLPSDRFSAERTGGSVSTLTIQRTQQEDSAVYLCATPGGRFTGELFFGEGSRLTVL.

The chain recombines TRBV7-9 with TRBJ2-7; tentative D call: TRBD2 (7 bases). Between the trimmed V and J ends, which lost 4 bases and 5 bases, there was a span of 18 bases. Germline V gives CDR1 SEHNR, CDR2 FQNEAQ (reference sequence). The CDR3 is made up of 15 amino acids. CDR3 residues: CASSSTTGGHHEQYF. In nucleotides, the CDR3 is TGTGCCAGCAGCTCAACGACGGGGGGACACCACGAGCAGTACTTC.

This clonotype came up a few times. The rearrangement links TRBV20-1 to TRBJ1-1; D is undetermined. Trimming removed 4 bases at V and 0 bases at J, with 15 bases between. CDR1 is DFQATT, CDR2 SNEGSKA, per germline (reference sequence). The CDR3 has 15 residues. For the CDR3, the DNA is TGCAGTGCTATCCGATTCGGAGGCTTGAACACTGAAGCTTTCTTT. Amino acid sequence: CSAIRFGGLNTEAFF.

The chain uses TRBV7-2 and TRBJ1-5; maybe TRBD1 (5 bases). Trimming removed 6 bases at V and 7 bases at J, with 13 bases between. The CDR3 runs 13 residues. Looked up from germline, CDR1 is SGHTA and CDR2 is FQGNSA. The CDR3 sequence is CASSRLGGQPQHF. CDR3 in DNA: TGTGCCAGCAGTCGACTGGGGGGACAGCCCCAGCATTTT.

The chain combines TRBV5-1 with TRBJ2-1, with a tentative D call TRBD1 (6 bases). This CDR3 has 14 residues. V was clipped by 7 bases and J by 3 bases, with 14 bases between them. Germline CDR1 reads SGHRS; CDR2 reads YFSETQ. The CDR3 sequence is CASATGSLYNEQFF. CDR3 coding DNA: TGCGCCAGCGCAACAGGGAGCCTCTACAATGAGCAGTTCTTC.

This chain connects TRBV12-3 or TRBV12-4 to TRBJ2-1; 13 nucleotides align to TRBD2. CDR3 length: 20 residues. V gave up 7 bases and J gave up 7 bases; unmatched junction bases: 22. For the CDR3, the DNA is TGTGCCAGCATCACCGCCGGGACTAGCGGGATCTTGGGGCCATGGAATGAGCAGTTCTTC. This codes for CASITAGTSGILGPWNEQFF.

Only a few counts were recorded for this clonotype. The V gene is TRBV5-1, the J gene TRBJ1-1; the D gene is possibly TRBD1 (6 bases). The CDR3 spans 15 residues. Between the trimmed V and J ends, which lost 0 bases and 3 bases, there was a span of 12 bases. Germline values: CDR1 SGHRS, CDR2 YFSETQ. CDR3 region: CASSLGPGVYTEAFF. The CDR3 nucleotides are TGCGCCAGCAGCTTGGGGCCAGGGGTGTACACTGAAGCTTTCTTT.

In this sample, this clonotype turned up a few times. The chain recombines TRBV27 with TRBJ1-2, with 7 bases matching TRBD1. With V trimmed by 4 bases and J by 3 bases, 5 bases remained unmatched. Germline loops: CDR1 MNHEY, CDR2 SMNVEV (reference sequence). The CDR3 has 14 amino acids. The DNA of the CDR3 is TGTGCCAGCAGTTCCGAGGGACAGTACTATGGCTACACCTTC. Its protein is CASSSEGQYYGYTF.

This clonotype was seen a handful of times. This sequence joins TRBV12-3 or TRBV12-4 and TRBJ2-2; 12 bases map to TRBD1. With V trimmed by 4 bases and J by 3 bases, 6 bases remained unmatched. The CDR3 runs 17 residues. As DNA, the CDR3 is TGTGCCAGCAGTTCCCGGGACAGGGGGCGGGACACCGGGGAGCTGTTTTTT. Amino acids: CASSSRDRGRDTGELFF.

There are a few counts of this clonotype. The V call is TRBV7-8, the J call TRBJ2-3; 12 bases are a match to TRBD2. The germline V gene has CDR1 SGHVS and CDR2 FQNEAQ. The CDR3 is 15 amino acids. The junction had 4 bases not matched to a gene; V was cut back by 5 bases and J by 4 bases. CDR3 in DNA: TGTGCCAGCAGCGGGGCTAGCGGGAGGGCAGATACGCAGTATTTT. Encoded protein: CASSGASGRADTQYF.

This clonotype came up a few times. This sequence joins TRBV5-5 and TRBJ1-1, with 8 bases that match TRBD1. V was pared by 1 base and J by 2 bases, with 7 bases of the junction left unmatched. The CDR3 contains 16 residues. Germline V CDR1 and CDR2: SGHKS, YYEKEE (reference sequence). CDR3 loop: CASSLFTGGFNTEAFF. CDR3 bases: TGTGCCAGCAGCTTGTTTACAGGGGGTTTTAACACTGAAGCTTTCTTT.

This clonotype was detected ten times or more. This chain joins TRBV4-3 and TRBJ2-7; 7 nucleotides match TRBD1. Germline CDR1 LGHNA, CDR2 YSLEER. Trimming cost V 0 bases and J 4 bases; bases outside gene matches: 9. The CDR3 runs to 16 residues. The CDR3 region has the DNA TGCGCCAGCAGCCAAGATTTACTCTCAGGGGGTTACGAGCAGTACTTC. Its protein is CASSQDLLSGGYEQYF.

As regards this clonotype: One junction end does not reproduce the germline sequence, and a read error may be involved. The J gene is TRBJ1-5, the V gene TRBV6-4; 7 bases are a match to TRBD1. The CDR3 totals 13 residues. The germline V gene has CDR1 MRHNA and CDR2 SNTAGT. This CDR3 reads CASIDRANQPQHF. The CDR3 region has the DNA TGTGCCAGCATTGACAGGGCCAATCAGCCCCAGCATTTT.

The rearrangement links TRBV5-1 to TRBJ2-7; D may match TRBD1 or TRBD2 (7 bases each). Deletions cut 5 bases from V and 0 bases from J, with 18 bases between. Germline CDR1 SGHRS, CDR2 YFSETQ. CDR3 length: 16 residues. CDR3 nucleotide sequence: TGCGCCAGCAGACCGTCAGGGGGGGCGGGCTCCTACGAGCAGTACTTC. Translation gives CASRPSGGAGSYEQYF.

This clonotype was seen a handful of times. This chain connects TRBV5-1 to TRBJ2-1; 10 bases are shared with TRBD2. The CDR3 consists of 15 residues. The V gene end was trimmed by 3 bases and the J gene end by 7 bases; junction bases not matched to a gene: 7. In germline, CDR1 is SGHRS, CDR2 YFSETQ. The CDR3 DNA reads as TGCGCCAGCAGCTCAGCAGCGGGGGGGCCAAATGAGCAGTTCTTC. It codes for CASSSAAGGPNEQFF.

This CDR3 is CASSENPSSSETQYF. DNA of the CDR3: TGTGCCAGCAGTGAAAACCCGTCCAGCTCGGAGACCCAGTACTTC. J is TRBJ2-5 and V is TRBV2; D gene unclear. V lost 2 bases to trimming and J lost 5 bases, with 15 bases between them. The CDR3 has 15 residues. The germline CDR1 and CDR2 sequences are SNHLY and FYNNEI.

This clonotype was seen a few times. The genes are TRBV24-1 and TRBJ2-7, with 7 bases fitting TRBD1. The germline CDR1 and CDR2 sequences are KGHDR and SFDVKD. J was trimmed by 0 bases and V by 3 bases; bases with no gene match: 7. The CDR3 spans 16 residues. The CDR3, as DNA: TGTGCCACCAGTGATCGAGCGGACAGGAGCTCCTACGAGCAGTACTTC. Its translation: CATSDRADRSSYEQYF.